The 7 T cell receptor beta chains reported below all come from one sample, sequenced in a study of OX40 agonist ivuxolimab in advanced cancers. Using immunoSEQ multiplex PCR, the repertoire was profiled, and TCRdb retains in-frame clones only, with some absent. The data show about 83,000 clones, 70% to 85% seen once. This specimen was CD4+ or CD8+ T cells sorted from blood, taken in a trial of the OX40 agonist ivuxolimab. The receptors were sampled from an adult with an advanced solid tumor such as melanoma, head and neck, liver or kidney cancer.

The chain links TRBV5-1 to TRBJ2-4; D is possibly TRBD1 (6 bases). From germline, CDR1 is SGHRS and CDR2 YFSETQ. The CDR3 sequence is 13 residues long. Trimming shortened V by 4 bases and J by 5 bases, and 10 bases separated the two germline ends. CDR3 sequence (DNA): TGCGCCAGCAGCGGGGACATTCAAAACATTCAGTACTTC. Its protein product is CASSGDIQNIQYF.

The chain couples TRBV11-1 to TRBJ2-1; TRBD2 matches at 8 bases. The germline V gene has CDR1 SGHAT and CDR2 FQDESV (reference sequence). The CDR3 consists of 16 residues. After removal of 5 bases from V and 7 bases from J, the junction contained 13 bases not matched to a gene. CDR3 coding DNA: TGTGCCAGCAGCCCGAGGCTGAGCGGGGGAGGAAATGAGCAGTTCTTC. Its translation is CASSPRLSGGGNEQFF.

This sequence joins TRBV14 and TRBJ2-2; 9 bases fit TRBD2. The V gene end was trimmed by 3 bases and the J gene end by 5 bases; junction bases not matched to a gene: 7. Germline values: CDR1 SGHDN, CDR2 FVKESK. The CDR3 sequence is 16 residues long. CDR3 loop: CASSHGGRALTGELFF. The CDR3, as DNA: TGTGCCAGCAGCCATGGCGGGAGGGCCTTAACCGGGGAGCTGTTTTTT.

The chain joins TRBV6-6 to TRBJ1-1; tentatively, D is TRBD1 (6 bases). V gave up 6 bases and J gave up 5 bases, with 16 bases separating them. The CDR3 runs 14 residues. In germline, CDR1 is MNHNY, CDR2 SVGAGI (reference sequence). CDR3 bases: TGTGCCAGCAGCTCTGGAGGGCAGGGGACTGAAGCTTTCTTT. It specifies CASSSGGQGTEAFF.

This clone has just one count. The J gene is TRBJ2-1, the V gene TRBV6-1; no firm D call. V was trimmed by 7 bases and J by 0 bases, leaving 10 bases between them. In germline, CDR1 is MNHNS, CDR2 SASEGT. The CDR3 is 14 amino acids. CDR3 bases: TGTGCCAGCATCCCCGGCGGCTCCTACAATGAGCAGTTCTTC. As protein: CASIPGGSYNEQFF.

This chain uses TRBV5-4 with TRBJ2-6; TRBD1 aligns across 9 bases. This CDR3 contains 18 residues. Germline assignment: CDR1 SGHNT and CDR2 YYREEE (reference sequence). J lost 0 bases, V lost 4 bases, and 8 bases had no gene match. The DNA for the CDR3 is TGTGCCAGCAGCACTCCGACAGGGGGGGCCTCTGGGGCCAACGTCCTGACTTTC. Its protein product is CASSTPTGGASGANVLTF.

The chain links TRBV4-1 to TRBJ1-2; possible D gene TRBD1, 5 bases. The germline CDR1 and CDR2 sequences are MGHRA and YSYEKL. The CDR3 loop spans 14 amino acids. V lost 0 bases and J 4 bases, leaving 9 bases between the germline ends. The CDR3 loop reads CASSQENQGYGYTF. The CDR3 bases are TGCGCCAGCAGCCAAGAGAACCAGGGCTATGGCTACACCTTC.